This TCR beta chain was recovered during a study of blood T cell repertoires in COVID-19. Study-level information: The study drew acute and convalescent COVID-19 samples from the United States, Italy and Spain. In each case, the material was cDNA or gDNA derived from T cells, B-cell-depleted T cells, or PBMCs.

CDR3 length equals 17 residues. J gave up 0 bases and V 5 bases, and 7 bases lay outside the gene matches. The germline V gene has CDR1 KGHDR and CDR2 SFDVKD. Per the authors' pipeline: Nucleated cell counts were estimated from reference gene primer amplification. Sequencing was performed with immunoSEQ multiplex PCR; in TCRdb, only in-frame clones are kept and a portion is missing. V and J calls and clone size come straight from that table; D and trimming were deduced from the DNA. The repertoire consists of approximately 130,000 clones, with approximately 84% occurring once and the leading ten covering more than 10%.

V is TRBV24-1 and J is TRBJ2-5; 11 positions match TRBD2. The origin of this receptor is a human donor in a cohort sampled during active COVID-19. Input material: peripheral blood. The CDR3 region has the DNA TGTGCCACCAGTGCCGCAACTAGCGGGGGATACCAAGAGACCCAGTACTTC. Protein: CATSAATSGGYQETQYF.